Presented here are 17 T cell receptor beta chains from one specimen sequenced in a study of Graves' ophthalmopathy and Graves' hyperthyroidism. Scientists amplified the TCR beta CDR3 regions from RNA transcripts. The first-round RT-PCR employed HTBI primers together with the Qiagen OneStep RT-PCR kit. A multiplex PCR was then performed as the second round. TCRdb reanalysed the multiplex PCR reads using MiXCR and keeps one entry per CDR3 protein. There are some 200,000 distinct CDR3 sequences in the sample; over 25% occur only once, and approximately 8.2% lies in the top ten. The sample was peripheral blood. The receptors here all came from a man aged 45 to 65 with Graves' ophthalmopathy.

This clonotype was counted many times. The chain employs TRBV12-3 or TRBV12-4 and TRBJ1-2; D is perhaps TRBD1 (5 bases). The CDR3 has 12 residues. With 5 bases removed from V and 8 bases from J, the gap between germline ends came to 12 bases. The CDR3 loop reads CASSHGTGGYTF. The CDR3 DNA sequence: TGTGCCAGCAGTCACGGGACCGGCGGCTACACCTTC.

This clonotype occurred many times. V usage is TRBV11-2 and J usage is TRBJ2-5; 7 bases line up with TRBD2. In germline, CDR1 is SGHAT, CDR2 FQNNGV. There are 15 residues in the CDR3. Trimming took 1 base from V and 2 from J; bases not matched to a gene: 4. This chain's CDR3 is CASSLVTSWQETQYF. CDR3 coding DNA: TGTGCCAGCAGCTTAGTGACTAGCTGGCAAGAGACCCAGTACTTC.

This clonotype was picked up many times. The chain has TRBV6-5 and TRBJ1-2; possibly TRBD1 for D (5 bases). CDR3 length: 15 residues. Trimming left V 6 bases short and J 4 bases short, with 18 bases between. Germline V gene lookup returns CDR1 MNHEY and CDR2 SVGAGI. In DNA, the CDR3 is TGTGCCAGCAGGCTTATCCGGGGGACTGGCTATGGCTACACCTTC. This codes for CASRLIRGTGYGYTF.

This clonotype was detected many times. The CDR3 nucleotides are TGTGCCAGCAGTTATGGGTATGGGACGGGGACCTACGAGCAGTACTTC. It specifies CASSYGYGTGTYEQYF. The chain carries TRBV6-2 or TRBV6-3 and TRBJ2-7; the D call may be TRBD1 or TRBD2 (5 bases each). Germline CDR1 and CDR2: MNHEY and SVGEGT. The CDR3 is 16 residues long. V lost 3 bases and J 2 bases, leaving 17 bases between the germline ends.

There are a few counts of this clonotype. The chain is built from TRBV6-1 and TRBJ1-1; D uncertain. This CDR3 is 15 amino acids long. Trimming removed 1 base from V and 0 bases from J, with 9 bases in between. Per the germline V gene, CDR1 is MNHNS and CDR2 is SASEGT. The CDR3: CASSEELELNTEAFF. The CDR3 bases are TGTGCCAGCAGTGAAGAACTGGAGCTGAACACTGAAGCTTTCTTT.

This clonotype was picked up many times. V usage is TRBV6-2 or TRBV6-3 and J usage is TRBJ1-1; D perhaps matches TRBD1 (5 bases). CDR3 length: 15 residues. Germline assignment: CDR1 MNHEY and CDR2 SVGEGT. Trimming left V 2 bases short and J 4 bases short, with 14 bases between. CDR3 nucleotide sequence: TGTGCCAGCAGTTACGGTTCAGGGTGGAGCACTGAAGCTTTCTTT. Residues: CASSYGSGWSTEAFF.

This clonotype was observed many times. CDR3 DNA sequence: TGCGCCAGCAGCCAAGATCTGGCCGGGGCAGAGACCCAGTACTTC. It codes for CASSQDLAGAETQYF. The V gene is TRBV4-1, the J gene TRBJ2-5; D may match TRBD1 or TRBD2 (5 bases each). The CDR3 totals 15 residues. CDR1 is MGHRA, CDR2 YSYEKL, per germline. The V and J ends lost 0 bases and 4 bases respectively, with 12 bases between them.

At least ten counts were recorded for this clonotype. The genes are TRBV12-3 or TRBV12-4 and TRBJ1-1, with 10 nucleotides matching TRBD1. This CDR3 is 15 amino acids long. The V and J ends lost 6 bases and 0 bases, in that order; junction bases with no gene match: 4. CDR3 DNA: TGTGCCAGCAGCGAAGGGACAGGGGTGAACACTGAAGCTTTCTTT. This sequence encodes CASSEGTGVNTEAFF.

In its sample, this clonotype was seen many times. This chain uses TRBV29-1 with TRBJ1-1; 9 nucleotides line up with TRBD1. The germline V gene has CDR1 SQVTM and CDR2 ANQGSEA. Trimming removed 7 bases from V and 5 bases from J; junction bases left unmatched: 8. The CDR3 has 13 residues. This chain's CDR3 is CSAGGQGRTEAFF. CDR3 coding DNA: TGCAGCGCCGGTGGACAGGGGAGAACTGAAGCTTTCTTT. The entire variable domain, with the rest obtained from reference TRBV29-1 and TRBJ1-1, is as follows: SAVISQKPSRDICQRGTSLTIQCQVDSQVTMMFWYRQQPGQSLTLIATANQGSEATYESGFVIDKFPISRPNLTFSTLTVSNMSPEDSSIYLCSAGGQGRTEAFFGQGTRLTVV.

This clonotype was counted at least ten times. This chain connects TRBV2 to TRBJ1-5; tentatively, D is TRBD1 (5 bases). The germline CDR1 and CDR2 sequences are SNHLY and FYNNEI. The V gene lost 5 bases and the J gene lost 2 bases, with 19 bases spanning the gap. There are 17 residues in the CDR3. CDR3 bases: TGTGCCAGCAGTCGGGGGGAAACGTGGAACGGCAATCAGCCCCAGCATTTT. The encoded protein is CASSRGETWNGNQPQHF.

This clonotype has ten or more counts. This chain joins TRBV28 and TRBJ1-2; TRBD1 is a possible D gene (5 bases). The germline gives CDR1 MDHEN, CDR2 SYDVKM. The CDR3 totals 14 residues. With 6 bases removed from V and 8 bases from J, the gap between germline ends came to 19 bases. The CDR3 coding sequence is TGTGCCAGCAGCCGTCTGGGCGGGGCGCGAGGCTACACCTTC. Protein sequence: CASSRLGGARGYTF.

In this sample, this clonotype turned up many times. V is TRBV7-9 and J is TRBJ1-2; no firm D call. CDR3 length: 14 amino acids. The germline gives CDR1 SEHNR, CDR2 FQNEAQ (reference sequence). V lost 1 base, J lost 0 bases, and 6 bases lay in between. CDR3 sequence reads: CASSLDQANYGYTF. The CDR3 DNA is TGTGCCAGCAGCTTAGATCAGGCTAACTATGGCTACACCTTC.

The chain employs TRBV6-2 or TRBV6-3 and TRBJ1-1; 7 positions agree with TRBD1. Germline assignment: CDR1 MNHEY and CDR2 SVGEGT. The CDR3 extends over 15 amino acids. Losses at the gene ends were 0 bases for V and 5 bases for J; bases not matched to a gene: 6. This CDR3 reads CASSYSKGAVTEAFF. The CDR3 coding sequence is TGTGCCAGCAGTTACTCCAAGGGGGCGGTGACTGAAGCTTTCTTT.

The gene calls are TRBV11-2 and TRBJ2-5; 8 bases line up with TRBD1. V lost 4 bases and J lost 5; bases outside the gene matches: 9. CDR3 length: 15 residues. CDR1 SGHAT and CDR2 FQNNGV come from the germline V gene. CDR3 bases: TGTGCCAGCAGCTACCGGACAGGGTACGGGGAGACCCAGTACTTC. Its translation is CASSYRTGYGETQYF.

Only a few counts were recorded for this clonotype. V usage is TRBV2 and J usage is TRBJ2-5, with TRBD2 matching 10 bases. Trimming removed 7 bases from V and 4 bases from J; junction bases left unmatched: 3. This CDR3 is built from 13 residues. The germline V gene has CDR1 SNHLY and CDR2 FYNNEI. The CDR3 bases are TGTGCCAGCAAACTAGCGGGAATAGAGACCCAGTACTTC. This encodes CASKLAGIETQYF.

The chain is built from TRBV15 and TRBJ2-7; the D call may be TRBD1 or TRBD2 (6 bases each). Deletions cut 1 base from V and 0 bases from J, with 10 bases between. The CDR3 runs 15 residues. The germline gives CDR1 LNHNV, CDR2 YYDKDF (reference sequence). CDR3 amino acids: CATSRGRGSSYEQYF. Here the CDR3 DNA reads TGTGCCACCAGCAGAGGGAGGGGGTCCTCCTACGAGCAGTACTTC. Based on the CDR3 plus reference TRBV15 and TRBJ2-7, the full variable domain is DAMVIQNPRYQVTQFGKPVTLSCSQTLNHNVMYWYQQKSSQAPKLLFHYYDKDFNNEADTPDNFQSRRPNTSFCFLDIRSPGLGDTAMYLCATSRGRGSSYEQYFGPGTRLTVT.

This clonotype occurred many times. The gene calls are TRBV12-3 or TRBV12-4 and TRBJ2-7; no firm D call. Trimming took off 1 base at V and 0 bases at J, with 4 bases between the two ends. The CDR3 sequence is 13 residues long. CDR3 region: CASSLVLSYEQYF. Written as DNA, the CDR3 is TGTGCCAGCAGTTTAGTCCTCTCCTACGAGCAGTACTTC.